This T cell receptor (beta chain) was sequenced in a study of T-cell reconstitution after alpha-beta-depleted transplantation in children. Whole-study findings and limits: It was newly produced T cells that mostly accounted for T-cell counts and diversity one year after transplant. Diversity of TCRbeta at day 60 was high in some patients, arising from surviving recipient T cells and thymic progenitors. As was reported, about two months after transplant, alpha-beta T cells came from several hundred expanded graft clones.

A TCRbeta library incorporating unique molecular identifiers was prepared. TCRdb re-called the PCR reads with MiXCR, one entry per CDR3 protein. The table includes around 200,000 distinct CDR3 sequences, approximately 11% detected once. This clonotype showed up many times. Its antigen is unknown. The CDR3 spans 15 residues. Germline V gene sequence: CDR1 SGHRS, CDR2 YFSETQ. Trimming cost V 2 bases and J 2 bases; bases outside gene matches: 2. The V and J genes are TRBV5-1 and TRBJ2-3; 10 bases align to TRBD2. The source material was PBMCs, sampled before TCRalphabeta/CD19-depleted stem cell transplant. The TCR comes from a child under two years old with acute myeloid leukemia, due to receive a stem cell transplant. The CDR3 is CASSLLAGHTDTQYF. The CDR3 region has the DNA TGCGCCAGCAGCTTACTAGCGGGACACACAGATACGCAGTATTTT.